This TCR beta chain was captured in a study of blood T cells in healthy people across ages. With respect to this clonotype: Its antigen remains unknown.

There are 13 residues in the CDR3. In germline, CDR1 is DFQATT, CDR2 SNEGSKA (reference sequence). V lost 2 bases and J lost 3, with 9 bases in between. Sample donors were healthy Caucasian individuals that came from Russia, aged roughly 6 to 90. Peripheral blood samples of around 9.5 milliliters were drawn from each donor. Study-wide points: Investigators treated diversity estimates from one million T cells as underestimates.

Next came a second PCR, run for roughly 7 to 12 cycles, which used a sample-barcoded 5' primer along with a J-beta primer mix. TCRdb processed the 5' RACE reads anew with MiXCR; each CDR3 protein has one entry. This sample yields some 800,000 distinct CDR3 sequences, of which around two fifths are seen a single time; around 21% belongs to the top ten. Input material: blood. V gene TRBV20-1 combines with J gene TRBJ2-3; D remains ambiguous. This sequence was found in a man aged 55 to 70 in good health. CDR3 nucleotide sequence: TGCAGTGCTAGAAAGGACGGGACAGATACGCAGTATTTT. It encodes CSARKDGTDTQYF.